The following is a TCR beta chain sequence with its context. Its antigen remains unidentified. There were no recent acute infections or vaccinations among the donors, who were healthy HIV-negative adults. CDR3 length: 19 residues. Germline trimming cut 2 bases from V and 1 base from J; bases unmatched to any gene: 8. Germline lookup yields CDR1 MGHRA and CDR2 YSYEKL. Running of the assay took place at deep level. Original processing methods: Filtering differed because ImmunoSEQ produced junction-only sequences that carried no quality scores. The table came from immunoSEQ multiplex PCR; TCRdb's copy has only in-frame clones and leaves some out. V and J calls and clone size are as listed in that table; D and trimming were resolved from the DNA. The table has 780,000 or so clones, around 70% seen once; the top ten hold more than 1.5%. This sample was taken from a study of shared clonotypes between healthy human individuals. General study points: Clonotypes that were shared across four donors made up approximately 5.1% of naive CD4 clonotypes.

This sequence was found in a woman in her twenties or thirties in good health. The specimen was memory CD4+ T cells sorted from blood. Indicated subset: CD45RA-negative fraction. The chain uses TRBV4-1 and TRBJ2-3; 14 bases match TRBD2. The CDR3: CASSQFPGLAGAGTDTQYF. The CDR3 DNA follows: TGCGCCAGCAGCCAATTTCCGGGACTAGCGGGAGCTGGCACAGATACGCAGTATTTT.